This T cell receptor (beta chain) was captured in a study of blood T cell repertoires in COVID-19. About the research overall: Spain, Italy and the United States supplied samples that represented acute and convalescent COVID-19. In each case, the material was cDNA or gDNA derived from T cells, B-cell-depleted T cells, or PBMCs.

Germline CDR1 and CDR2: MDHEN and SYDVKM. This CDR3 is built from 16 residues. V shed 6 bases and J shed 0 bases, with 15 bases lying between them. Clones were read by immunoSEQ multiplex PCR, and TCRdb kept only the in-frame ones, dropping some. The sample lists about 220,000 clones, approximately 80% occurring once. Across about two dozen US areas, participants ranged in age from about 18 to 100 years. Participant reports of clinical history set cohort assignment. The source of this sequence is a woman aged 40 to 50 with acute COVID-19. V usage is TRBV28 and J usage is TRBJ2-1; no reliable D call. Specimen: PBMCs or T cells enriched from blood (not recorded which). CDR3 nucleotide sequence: TGTGCCAGCAGGTTAGGTAGGAGTAGCTCCTACAATGAGCAGTTCTTC. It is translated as CASRLGRSSSYNEQFF.